This TCR beta chain originates from a study of T cell repertoires in cytomegalovirus infection. On the study more broadly: CMV infection together with matching HLA type was indicated by public TCR beta signatures. Study findings and constraints: The ex vivo response was dominated by HLA-C-restricted CMV-specific TCR beta clonotypes. Carriers of CMV and the relevant HLA type were discriminated by public TCR beta frequency.

This clonotype was picked up many times. Its target is unknown. One entry per CDR3 protein results from TCRdb running MiXCR on the reads. The table lists more than 200,000 distinct CDR3 sequences, 9.1% of them singletons, with more than 13% in the top ten. The CDR3 has 14 residues. Germline-derived CDR1 and CDR2 are MNHNS and SASEGT. The V end was cut by 1 base, the J end by 4 bases, with 10 bases between. What was sequenced was PBMCs. The chain carries TRBV6-1 and TRBJ1-2, with TRBD1 as a possible D gene (6 bases). The source of this sequence is a human donor in good health (CMV status not recorded). Some clones in this sample may be carry-over from other donors' samples. The CDR3 nucleotides read TGTGCCAGCAGTGAAGGGGGGCAGGGCTATGGCTACACCTTC. It encodes CASSEGGQGYGYTF.